The 19 T cell receptor beta chains below all came from one sample that was sequenced in a study of T cell responses to AZD1222 COVID-19 vaccine. TCRdb keeps only in-frame clones here, not all; method: immunoSEQ multiplex PCR. The sample yields 97,000 or so clones, roughly nine tenths seen once. The sequenced sample was peripheral blood, obtained on day 0 of AZD1222 vaccination. Receptor source: an adult in good health.

This sequence joins TRBV5-1 and TRBJ2-2; TRBD1 matches at 8 bases. The CDR3 extends over 17 amino acids. The germline CDR1 and CDR2 sequences are SGHRS and YFSETQ. J gave up 0 bases and V 4 bases, and 8 bases lay outside the gene matches. DNA of the CDR3: TGCGCCAGCAGCCCGGGACAGGTAGTACCGAACACCGGGGAGCTGTTTTTT. It specifies CASSPGQVVPNTGELFF.

The rearrangement uses TRBV18 and TRBJ1-1; no clear D gene. This CDR3 comprises 16 residues. V dropped 3 bases and J dropped 5 bases, with 19 bases sitting between them. Germline CDR1 and CDR2: KGHSH and LQKENI. CDR3: CASSPSGAGKGTEAFF. The CDR3 DNA is TGTGCCAGCTCACCTTCTGGCGCGGGGAAAGGGACTGAAGCTTTCTTT.

This chain links TRBV5-4 with TRBJ2-7; D uncertain. Germline-derived CDR1 and CDR2 are SGHNT and YYREEE (reference sequence). The CDR3 runs 14 residues. V lost 1 base to trimming and J lost 6 bases, with 14 bases between them. The CDR3 region is CASSLLGSPSEQYF. Written as DNA, the CDR3 is TGTGCCAGCAGCTTGCTGGGGTCCCCCAGCGAGCAGTACTTC.

The chain couples TRBV12-3 or TRBV12-4 to TRBJ1-1; D uncertain. The CDR3 has 11 amino acids. V shed 7 bases and J shed 7 bases, with 10 bases lying between them. CDR3 amino acids: CASTLRGEAFF. CDR3 nucleotide sequence: TGTGCCAGCACCCTGCGGGGTGAAGCTTTCTTT.

V is TRBV19 and J is TRBJ1-1; the D is unclear. The germline V gene encodes CDR1 LNHDA and CDR2 SQIVND (reference sequence). CDR3 size: 14 residues. The V end lost 1 base, the J end lost 6 bases, and 12 bases lay between the germline ends. The CDR3 region has the DNA TGTGCCAGTAGTATAGGGGGAGTGGCGCCTGAAGCTTTCTTT. Translating gives CASSIGGVAPEAFF.

The rearrangement links TRBV7-6 to TRBJ1-2; a possible D gene is TRBD1 (5 bases). The CDR3 spans 15 residues. Germline V gene sequence: CDR1 SGHVS, CDR2 FNYEAQ. V lost 1 base and J 7 bases, leaving 16 bases between the germline ends. CDR3 coding DNA: TGTGCCAGCAGCTTAGACGCGGGGGGAAAGTCTGGCTACACCTTC. It is translated as CASSLDAGGKSGYTF. Full variable domain (remainder filled in from reference TRBV7-6 and TRBJ1-2): GAGVSQSPRYKVTKRGQDVALRCDPISGHVSLYWYRQALGQGPEFLTYFNYEAQQDKSGLPNDRFSAERPEGSISTLTIQRTEQRDSAMYRCASSLDAGGKSGYTFGSGTRLTVV.

The chain carries TRBV7-9 and TRBJ1-1; no clear D gene. The V gene lost 5 bases and the J gene lost 1 base, with 2 bases spanning the gap. CDR3 length equals 11 residues. The germline V gene has CDR1 SEHNR and CDR2 FQNEAQ (reference sequence). CDR3 in amino acids: CASSRNTEAFF. CDR3 sequence (DNA): TGTGCCAGCAGCCGGAACACTGAAGCTTTCTTT.

The table lists this clone with a few counts. This chain connects TRBV5-1 to TRBJ1-1; D call uncertain. The CDR3 contains 14 residues. Germline assignment: CDR1 SGHRS and CDR2 YFSETQ. With 4 bases removed from V and 1 base from J, the gap between germline ends came to 11 bases. The CDR3 here is CASSPNIRNTEAFF. DNA for the CDR3: TGCGCCAGCAGCCCGAATATACGGAACACTGAAGCTTTCTTT.

The V and J genes are TRBV5-6 and TRBJ1-6; 9 bases map to TRBD1. With V trimmed by 4 bases and J by 8 bases, 7 bases remained unmatched. The germline gives CDR1 SGHDT, CDR2 YYEEEE. CDR3 length equals 15 residues. This CDR3 is CASSQGQGWDSPLHF. CDR3 coding DNA: TGTGCCAGCAGCCAGGGACAGGGATGGGATTCACCCCTCCACTTT. Full variable domain (rest looked up from reference TRBV5-6 and TRBJ1-6): DAGVTQSPTHLIKTRGQQVTLRCSPKSGHDTVSWYQQALGQGPQFIFQYYEEEERQRGNFPDRFSGHQFPNYSSELNVNALLLGDSALYLCASSQGQGWDSPLHFGNGTRLTVT.

The rearrangement uses TRBV7-3 and TRBJ2-1; 10 bases agree with TRBD2. The CDR3 consists of 15 residues. Germline V gene lookup returns CDR1 SGHTA and CDR2 FQGTGA. Germline trimming cut 5 bases from V and 0 bases from J; bases unmatched to any gene: 1. CDR3 loop: CASSASGSSYNEQFF. DNA for the CDR3: TGTGCCAGCAGCGCTAGCGGGAGCTCCTACAATGAGCAGTTCTTC.

The gene calls are TRBV10-3 and TRBJ1-5; 7 positions match TRBD1. Trimming cost V 3 bases and J 6 bases; bases outside gene matches: 5. Germline-derived CDR1 and CDR2 are ENHRY and SYGVKD. The CDR3 contains 14 residues. CDR3 in amino acids: CAISDQTGAQPQHF. CDR3 nucleotides: TGTGCCATCAGTGACCAAACAGGGGCTCAGCCCCAGCATTTT.

The rearrangement links TRBV7-2 to TRBJ1-1, with D hard to call. Germline values: CDR1 SGHTA, CDR2 FQGNSA. The germline V and J ends were trimmed by 5 bases and 6 bases, with 19 bases remaining between them. The CDR3 is 15 amino acids. In DNA, the CDR3 is TGTGCCAGCAGCCCAGTTTCCTATCCGAGCGCTGAAGCTTTCTTT. Its protein is CASSPVSYPSAEAFF.

The chain carries TRBV3-1 (or the pseudogene TRBV3-2) and TRBJ2-3; 10 nucleotides align to TRBD2. This CDR3 has 16 amino acids. After removal of 4 bases from V and 5 bases from J, the junction contained 9 bases not matched to a gene. The germline gives CDR1 LGHDT, CDR2 YNNKEL (reference sequence). CDR3 nucleotides: TGTGCCAGCAGCCCCTTAGCGGGGGGCCGTGGAGATACGCAGTATTTT. It specifies CASSPLAGGRGDTQYF.

The chain joins TRBV5-4 to TRBJ1-5; perhaps TRBD1 as D (6 bases). The V gene's germline CDR1 is SGHNT and CDR2 YYREEE (reference sequence). The CDR3 is made up of 15 amino acids. The V gene lost 1 base and the J gene lost 2 bases, with 10 bases spanning the gap. Here the CDR3 DNA reads TGTGCCAGCAGCTTGTACGGGGGCGGCAATCAGCCCCAGCATTTT. Translation: CASSLYGGGNQPQHF.

The V call is TRBV27, the J call TRBJ2-3; 9 bases line up with TRBD2. CDR1 is MNHEY, CDR2 SMNVEV, per germline (reference sequence). V lost 8 bases, J lost 3 bases, and 3 bases stayed unmatched. This CDR3 region has 13 residues. CDR3 nucleotide sequence: TGTGCCAGCCTTGGACTAGCGACAGATACGCAGTATTTT. This encodes CASLGLATDTQYF.

This rearrangement joins TRBV27 to TRBJ2-1; TRBD2 might be the D (6 bases). In germline, CDR1 is MNHEY, CDR2 SMNVEV (reference sequence). Between the trimmed V and J ends, which lost 4 bases and 8 bases, there was a span of 12 bases. The CDR3 contains 13 residues. The DNA of the CDR3 is TGTGCCAGCAGTTATACTAGCCGGGATGAGCAGTTCTTC. Protein product: CASSYTSRDEQFF.

The CDR3, as DNA: TGTGCCAGCAGCCCCCGACAGGGACCTACCTACGAGCAGTACTTC. It yields the protein CASSPRQGPTYEQYF. The rearrangement uses TRBV6-6 and TRBJ2-7; 7 bases are a match to TRBD1. J lost 2 bases, V lost 6 bases, and 10 bases had no gene match. The length of the CDR3 is 15 residues. Germline CDR1 is MNHNY and CDR2 is SVGAGI (reference sequence).

Of note for this clone: Germline and junction disagree at one end, which may indicate a read error. Other DNA sequences in this specimen translate into the identical CDR3. This chain connects TRBV2 to TRBJ2-2, with a tentative D call TRBD1 (6 bases). CDR1 and CDR2 (germline): SNHLY, FYNNEI. There are 14 residues in the CDR3. CDR3 protein: CASTPLGGTGELFF. CDR3 DNA: TGTGCCAGCACCCCTCTAGGGGGTACCGGAGAGCTGTTTTTT.

The CDR3, as DNA: TGTGCCAGCTCACCACCCGGGACAGGGATCTACGAGCAGTACTTC. This gives the protein CASSPPGTGIYEQYF. The chain joins TRBV18 to TRBJ2-7, with 9 bases identical to TRBD1. The germline CDR1 and CDR2 sequences are KGHSH and LQKENI. The V gene end was trimmed by 0 bases and the J gene end by 3 bases; junction bases not matched to a gene: 3. The CDR3 spans 15 residues.